Presented here are 8 T cell receptor beta chains from one specimen sequenced in a study of CD8 T cells in ankylosing spondylitis. TCRdb itself ran the 5' RACE reads through MiXCR, one entry per CDR3 protein. The table has 250,000 to 400,000 distinct CDR3 sequences, 11% seen once; the top ten hold about a tenth. Source material: blood, either unsorted or a sorted T cell fraction (not recorded which). These receptors all stem from a female donor with ankylosing spondylitis or in good health (not recorded which).

This clonotype turned up a few times. The V gene is TRBV9, the J gene TRBJ1-1, with 8 bases identical to TRBD1. Losses at the gene ends were 4 bases for V and 4 bases for J; bases not matched to a gene: 6. The CDR3 has 14 residues. Germline values: CDR1 SGDLS, CDR2 YYNGEE. CDR3 amino acids: CASSFRTGSTEAFF. The CDR3 DNA reads TGTGCCAGCAGCTTTCGGACAGGGAGCACTGAAGCTTTCTTT.

This clonotype was seen at least ten times. The V gene is TRBV29-1, the J gene TRBJ1-6; 8 bases match TRBD1. This CDR3 spans 14 amino acids. CDR1 is SQVTM and CDR2 is ANQGSEA in the germline V gene. With V trimmed by 5 bases and J by 8 bases, 8 bases remained unmatched. CDR3 region: CSVRDRPTHSPLHF. CDR3 in DNA: TGCAGCGTTAGGGACAGGCCAACCCATTCACCCCTCCACTTT.

This clonotype was detected ten times or more. This chain uses TRBV20-1 with TRBJ2-3; D perhaps matches TRBD2 (5 bases). Germline V gene data show CDR1 as DFQATT and CDR2 as SNEGSKA (reference sequence). V shed 3 bases and J shed 2 bases, with 12 bases lying between them. CDR3 size: 14 residues. CDR3: CSASFSGTTDTQYF. The CDR3, as DNA: TGCAGTGCTAGTTTCAGCGGAACCACAGATACGCAGTATTTT.

This clonotype has a count of ten or more. This chain connects TRBV4-1 to TRBJ1-1; D ambiguous. Trimming removed 1 base from V and 0 bases from J, with 9 bases in between. Germline CDR1 MGHRA, CDR2 YSYEKL. This CDR3 has 15 amino acids. The CDR3: CASSQGAAMNTEAFF. DNA of the CDR3: TGCGCCAGCAGCCAAGGGGCAGCCATGAACACTGAAGCTTTCTTT.

This clonotype was seen at least ten times. The J gene is TRBJ2-7, the V gene TRBV15; D is unclear. The germline V gene encodes CDR1 LNHNV and CDR2 YYDKDF (reference sequence). Trimming took off 0 bases at V and 5 bases at J, with 8 bases between the two ends. The CDR3 totals 13 residues. This CDR3 reads CATSRDPLNEQYF. The DNA for the CDR3 is TGTGCCACCAGCAGAGATCCCCTCAACGAGCAGTACTTC.

This clonotype was found many times. The V and J genes are TRBV20-1 and TRBJ2-1; 8 bases map to TRBD2. Looked up from germline, CDR1 is DFQATT and CDR2 is SNEGSKA (reference sequence). Trimming removed 5 bases from V and 3 bases from J; junction bases left unmatched: 9. The CDR3 runs 15 residues. The CDR3: CSAPVLAGGYNEQFF. CDR3 nucleotide sequence: TGCAGTGCTCCGGTTCTGGCGGGGGGCTACAATGAGCAGTTCTTC.

This clonotype was picked up a small number of times. A much larger clone differs from this one at a single base, so this may be a read error. V gene TRBV4-2 combines with J gene TRBJ1-2, with D maybe TRBD1 (6 bases). This CDR3 comprises 14 residues. Germline V gives CDR1 LGHNA, CDR2 YNFKEQ. The CDR3 nucleotides read TGTGCCAGCCGACCTACAGGGACTAACTATGGCTACCCCTTC. Translating gives CASRPTGTNYGYPF.

This clonotype was counted ten times or more. The chain has TRBV24-1 and TRBJ2-3; TRBD2 aligns across 15 bases. The germline CDR1 and CDR2 sequences are KGHDR and SFDVKD. CDR3 size: 18 residues. J gave up 5 bases and V 4 bases, and 9 bases lay outside the gene matches. CDR3 nucleotides: TGTGCCACCAGTGACGCACTCGGGACTAGCGGGAGGATAGATACGCAGTATTTT. Protein product: CATSDALGTSGRIDTQYF.